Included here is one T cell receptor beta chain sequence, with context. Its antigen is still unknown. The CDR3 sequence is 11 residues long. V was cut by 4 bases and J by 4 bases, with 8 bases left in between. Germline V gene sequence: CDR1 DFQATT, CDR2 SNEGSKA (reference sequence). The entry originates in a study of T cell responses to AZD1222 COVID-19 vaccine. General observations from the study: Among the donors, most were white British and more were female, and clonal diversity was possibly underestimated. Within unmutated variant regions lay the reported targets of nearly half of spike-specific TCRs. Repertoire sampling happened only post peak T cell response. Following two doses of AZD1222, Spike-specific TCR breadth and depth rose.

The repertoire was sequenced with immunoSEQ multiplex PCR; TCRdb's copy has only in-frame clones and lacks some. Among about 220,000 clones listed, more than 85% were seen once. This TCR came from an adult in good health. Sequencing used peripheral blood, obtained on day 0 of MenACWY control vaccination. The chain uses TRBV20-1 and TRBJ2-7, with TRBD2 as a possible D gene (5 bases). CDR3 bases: TGCAGTGCTAACCGGGGATACGAGCAGTACTTC. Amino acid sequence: CSANRGYEQYF.